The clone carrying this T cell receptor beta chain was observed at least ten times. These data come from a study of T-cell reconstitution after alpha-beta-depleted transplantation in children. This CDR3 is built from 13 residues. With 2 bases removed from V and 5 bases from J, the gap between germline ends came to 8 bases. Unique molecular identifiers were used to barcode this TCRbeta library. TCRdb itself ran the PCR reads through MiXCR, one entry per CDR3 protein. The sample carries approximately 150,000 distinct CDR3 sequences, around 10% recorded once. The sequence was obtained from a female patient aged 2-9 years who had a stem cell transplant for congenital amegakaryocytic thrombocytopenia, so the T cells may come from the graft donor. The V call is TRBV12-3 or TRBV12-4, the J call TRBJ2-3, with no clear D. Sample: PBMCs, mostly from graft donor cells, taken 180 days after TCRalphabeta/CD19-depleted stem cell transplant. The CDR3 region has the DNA TGTGCCAGCAGTTTAAAGTTAGTAGATACGCAGTATTTT. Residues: CASSLKLVDTQYF.